The 22 T cell receptor beta chains presented below share a single source sample, sequenced in a study of cytomegalovirus exposure and HLA in healthy donors. The PCR employed 60 Vbeta primers together with 13 Jbeta primers. TCRdb's table, derived via immunoSEQ multiplex PCR, lists solely in-frame clones and lacks some. The sample carries fewer than 200,000 clones, about 83% recorded once. Sequencing was carried out using PBMCs. The receptor source for this set is a woman aged 25 to 39 in good health and CMV-seronegative.

This rearrangement joins TRBV9 to TRBJ1-3; 7 positions match TRBD1. This CDR3 has 16 amino acids. The trim removed 2 bases at V and 0 bases at J, leaving 5 bases unmatched. Germline CDR1 and CDR2: SGDLS and YYNGEE. DNA of the CDR3: TGTGCCAGCAGCGTCGACAGGGCGAGCTCTGGAAACACCATATATTTT. Protein: CASSVDRASSGNTIYF.

This chain uses TRBV5-1 with TRBJ2-5; D ambiguous. The better agreement between TRBJ2-7 and the DNA end casts doubt on the J call. The CDR3 covers 16 residues. Per the germline V gene, CDR1 is SGHRS and CDR2 is YFSETQ. The CDR3 nucleotides are TGCGCCAGCAGCTTGGCGTTTTCGGAGAATGGTTACGAGCAGTACTTC. Translating it yields CASSLAFSENGYEQYF.

The chain combines TRBV28 with TRBJ2-7; 7 bases fit TRBD2. J gave up 2 bases and V 7 bases, and 5 bases lay outside the gene matches. Germline lookup yields CDR1 MDHEN and CDR2 SYDVKM. The CDR3 has 13 residues. The CDR3 sequence is CASTWGGAYEQYF. The CDR3 DNA reads TGTGCCAGCACCTGGGGGGGGGCCTACGAGCAGTACTTC. The full variable domain, with the rest looked up from reference TRBV28 and TRBJ2-7, is DVKVTQSSRYLVKRTGEKVFLECVQDMDHENMFWYRQDPGLGLRLIYFSYDVKMKEKGDIPEGYSVSREKKERFSLILESASTNQTSMYLCASTWGGAYEQYFGPGTRLTVT.

The genes are TRBV28 and TRBJ1-5; 7 positions match TRBD1. V dropped 2 bases and J dropped 4; count of bases not matched to a gene: 5. CDR1 and CDR2 (germline): MDHEN, SYDVKM. CDR3 size: 15 residues. The CDR3 spells CASSLQGVWNQPQHF. In nucleotides, the CDR3 is TGTGCCAGCAGTTTACAGGGGGTTTGGAATCAGCCCCAGCATTTT.

CDR3 region: CASRPITGGLAKNIQYF. For the CDR3, the DNA is TGTGCCAGCAGACCAATTACAGGGGGACTAGCCAAAAACATTCAGTACTTC. The chain links TRBV28 to TRBJ2-4; 8 bases line up with TRBD1. The germline gives CDR1 MDHEN, CDR2 SYDVKM. The V segment lost 6 bases and the J segment 0 bases; nucleotides outside the gene matches: 10. This CDR3 has 17 residues.

The V call is TRBV27, the J call TRBJ2-5, with 10 bases matching TRBD1. Judging by the DNA end, TRBJ2-7 fits better; the J call may be wrong. The CDR3 has 14 residues. Germline loops: CDR1 MNHEY, CDR2 SMNVEV (reference sequence). The CDR3 DNA reads TGTGCCAGCAGAAAGGACAGGGGGAGCAACGAGCAGTACTTC. Encoded protein: CASRKDRGSNEQYF.

The chain is built from TRBV28 and TRBJ2-7; TRBD2 matches 7 bases. The CDR3 is 15 amino acids. V was clipped by 6 bases and J by 2 bases; unmatched bases: 10. Germline CDR1 and CDR2: MDHEN and SYDVKM. Here the CDR3 reads CASSAWASGTYEQYF. Here the CDR3 DNA reads TGTGCCAGCAGCGCTTGGGCTAGCGGAACCTACGAGCAGTACTTC.

This sequence joins TRBV7-8 and TRBJ2-3, with 11 bases fitting TRBD2. Germline V gene sequence: CDR1 SGHVS, CDR2 FQNEAQ. With V trimmed by 5 bases and J by 0 bases, 10 bases remained unmatched. The CDR3 covers 18 residues. The CDR3 is CASSHGLAGATSTDTQYF. CDR3 nucleotides: TGTGCCAGCAGCCACGGACTAGCGGGCGCGACTAGCACAGATACGCAGTATTTT.

The V gene is TRBV2, the J gene TRBJ2-6; TRBD2 matches 7 bases. The J segment lost 0 bases and the V segment lost 1 base, leaving 3 bases of the junction unmatched. The CDR3 length is 17 residues. Germline V gene sequence: CDR1 SNHLY, CDR2 FYNNEI. CDR3 residues: CASSEGGGYSGANVLTF. The CDR3 DNA is TGTGCCAGCAGTGAAGGGGGGGGATACTCTGGGGCCAACGTCCTGACTTTC. Full variable domain (remainder filled in from reference TRBV2 and TRBJ2-6): EPEVTQTPSHQVTQMGQEVILRCVPISNHLYFYWYRQILGQKVEFLVSFYNNEISEKSEIFDDQFSVERPDGSNFTLKIRSTKLEDSAMYFCASSEGGGYSGANVLTFGAGSRLTVL.

The chain has TRBV27 and TRBJ2-1; 10 bases fit TRBD1. CDR1 MNHEY and CDR2 SMNVEV come from the germline V gene (reference sequence). J lost 4 bases, V lost 2 bases, and 5 bases had no gene match. The CDR3 totals 16 residues. The CDR3 loop is CASSLEGQGGYNEQFF. DNA of the CDR3: TGTGCCAGCAGTTTAGAAGGACAGGGGGGATACAATGAGCAGTTCTTC.

The V and J genes are TRBV5-1 and TRBJ2-1; possible D gene TRBD2, 6 bases. This CDR3 is 13 amino acids long. V was clipped by 6 bases and J by 7 bases, with 14 bases between them. Per the germline V gene, CDR1 is SGHRS and CDR2 is YFSETQ. The CDR3 region has the DNA TGCGCCAGCAACCGTCCAGGGAGGAATGAGCAGTTCTTC. It yields the protein CASNRPGRNEQFF.

CDR3 DNA sequence: TGCGCCAGCAGCGATAGACAGGGGGCGCGGCAAGAGACCCAGTACTTC. Translated: CASSDRQGARQETQYF. The chain has TRBV5-1 and TRBJ2-5; TRBD1 matches 10 bases. CDR3 length equals 16 residues. Germline V gene data show CDR1 as SGHRS and CDR2 as YFSETQ. The ends lost 4 bases at V and 2 bases at J; junction bases unmatched: 8.

The chain uses TRBV7-9 and TRBJ2-5; D is possibly TRBD1 (6 bases). The ends were cut back, 8 bases at V and 5 bases at J, with 21 bases in the middle. Germline lookup yields CDR1 SEHNR and CDR2 FQNEAQ (reference sequence). This CDR3 comprises 15 residues. The CDR3 sequence is CASAIRTVESETQYF. The CDR3, as DNA: TGTGCCAGCGCGATCCGGACAGTCGAAAGTGAGACCCAGTACTTC.

This rearrangement joins TRBV7-7 to TRBJ2-1; the match to TRBD2 covers 8 bases. Germline trimming cut 1 base from V and 1 base from J; bases unmatched to any gene: 0. The CDR3 totals 15 residues. Germline V lookup: CDR1 SSHAT, CDR2 FNYEAQ (reference sequence). The DNA of the CDR3 is TGTGCCAGCAGCTTAGGCGGGGGGTCCTACAATGAGCAGTTCTTC. Translated: CASSLGGGSYNEQFF.

The chain couples TRBV6-5 to TRBJ2-1, with a weak D call TRBD2 (6 bases). The CDR3 is made up of 15 amino acids. V gave up 2 bases and J gave up 6 bases, with 14 bases separating them. CDR1 and CDR2 from the germline V gene are MNHEY and SVGAGI. This CDR3 is CASSYGGVWGNEQFF. The CDR3 DNA reads TGTGCCAGCAGTTACGGAGGGGTTTGGGGCAATGAGCAGTTCTTC.

The chain carries TRBV19 and TRBJ2-3; D remains unclear. Per germline, CDR1 LNHDA and CDR2 SQIVND (reference sequence). There are 13 residues in the CDR3. The germline V and J ends were trimmed by 7 bases and 1 base, with 9 bases remaining between them. CDR3 in DNA: TGTGCCAGTATCCCCCGGGGCACAGATACGCAGTATTTT. Translation gives CASIPRGTDTQYF.

This chain uses TRBV23-1 with TRBJ2-5, with TRBD1 as a possible D gene (5 bases). TRBV23-1 is reported as an ORF; its role is uncertain. There are 15 residues in the CDR3. Trimming took 2 bases from V and 5 from J, leaving 15 bases between them. DNA of the CDR3: TGCGCCAGCAGTCAACGCGCAGGGAACGTGGAGACCCAGTACTTC. This codes for CASSQRAGNVETQYF.

This clone was counted a single time. The chain combines TRBV27 with TRBJ2-1; 9 positions match TRBD2. The V gene end was trimmed by 1 base and the J gene end by 7 bases; junction bases not matched to a gene: 11. This CDR3 is 17 amino acids long. The germline gives CDR1 MNHEY, CDR2 SMNVEV (reference sequence). The CDR3 DNA reads TGTGCCAGCAGTTTATTCTTTAAGGGGCTAGCGGGAAATGAGCAGTTCTTC. It yields the protein CASSLFFKGLAGNEQFF.

The chain employs TRBV14 and TRBJ2-7; 11 positions agree with TRBD1. V lost 4 bases, J lost 3 bases, and 5 bases stayed unmatched. The CDR3 is 15 amino acids. The germline CDR1 and CDR2 sequences are SGHDN and FVKESK. CDR3 in DNA: TGTGCCAGCAGCCGTCTCGGGACAGGGGGCTACGAGCAGTACTTC. Translating gives CASSRLGTGGYEQYF.

The V call is TRBV7-3, the J call TRBJ1-5, with unresolved D. V was shortened by 5 bases and J by 7 bases, with 12 bases between the two germline ends. Looked up from germline, CDR1 is SGHTA and CDR2 is FQGTGA. This CDR3 region has 13 residues. The CDR3 region has the DNA TGTGCCAGCAGCCCCCACCGAGGGCAGCCCCAGCATTTT. The encoded protein is CASSPHRGQPQHF.

V is TRBV30 and J is TRBJ2-7; D possibly corresponds to TRBD1 (6 bases). Germline CDR1 GTSNPN, CDR2 SVGIG (reference sequence). V dropped 3 bases and J dropped 1 base, with 10 bases sitting between them. This CDR3 is 13 amino acids long. CDR3 nucleotide sequence: TGTGCCTGGAGAGTGGACAGTTCCTACGAGCAGTACTTC. Translated, it gives CAWRVDSSYEQYF.

The chain recombines TRBV5-1 with TRBJ2-5; weak D call: TRBD2 (7 bases). In germline, CDR1 is SGHRS, CDR2 YFSETQ. Trimming removed 2 bases at V and 5 bases at J, with 13 bases between. This CDR3 comprises 14 residues. The CDR3 DNA is TGCGCCAGCAGCTTAAGAGGGGGGGTGGAGACCCAGTACTTC. This codes for CASSLRGGVETQYF.